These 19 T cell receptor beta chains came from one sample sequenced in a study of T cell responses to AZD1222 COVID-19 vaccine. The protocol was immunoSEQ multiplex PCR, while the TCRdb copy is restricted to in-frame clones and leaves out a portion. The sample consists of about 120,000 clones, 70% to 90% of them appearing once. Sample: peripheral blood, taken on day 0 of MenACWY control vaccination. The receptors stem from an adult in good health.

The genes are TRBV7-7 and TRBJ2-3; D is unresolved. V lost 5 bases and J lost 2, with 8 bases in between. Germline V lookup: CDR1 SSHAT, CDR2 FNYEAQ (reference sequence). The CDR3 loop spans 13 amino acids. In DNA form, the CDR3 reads TGTGCCAGCAGCAGATCTAACACAGATACGCAGTATTTT. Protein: CASSRSNTDTQYF.

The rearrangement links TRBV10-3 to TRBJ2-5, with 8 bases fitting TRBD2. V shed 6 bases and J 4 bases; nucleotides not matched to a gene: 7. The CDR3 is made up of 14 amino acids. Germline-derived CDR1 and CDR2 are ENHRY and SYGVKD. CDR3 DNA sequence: TGTGCCATCAGGGCCCCGGCGGGGGGAGAGACCCAGTACTTC. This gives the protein CAIRAPAGGETQYF.

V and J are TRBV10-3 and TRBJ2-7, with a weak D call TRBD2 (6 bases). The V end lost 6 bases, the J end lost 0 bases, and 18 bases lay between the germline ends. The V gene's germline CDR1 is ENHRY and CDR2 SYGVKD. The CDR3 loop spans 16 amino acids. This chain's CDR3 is CAIRGGQGRSSYEQYF. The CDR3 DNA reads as TGTGCCATCAGGGGGGGTCAGGGCAGGAGCTCCTACGAGCAGTACTTC.

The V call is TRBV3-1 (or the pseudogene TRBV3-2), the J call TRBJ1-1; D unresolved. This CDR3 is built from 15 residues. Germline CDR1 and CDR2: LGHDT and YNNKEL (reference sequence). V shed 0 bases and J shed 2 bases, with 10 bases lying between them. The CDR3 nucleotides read TGTGCCAGCAGCCAAGACTGGGGAGTCAACACTGAAGCTTTCTTT. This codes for CASSQDWGVNTEAFF.

CDR3 nucleotide sequence: TGTGCCAGCAGTTACGGCGGGGGGGGAGATACGCAGTATTTT. Protein: CASSYGGGGDTQYF. This rearrangement joins TRBV6-5 to TRBJ2-3, with 9 bases identical to TRBD2. The CDR3 contains 14 residues. The V segment lost 2 bases and the J segment 5 bases; nucleotides outside the gene matches: 2. Germline V CDR1 and CDR2: MNHEY, SVGAGI.

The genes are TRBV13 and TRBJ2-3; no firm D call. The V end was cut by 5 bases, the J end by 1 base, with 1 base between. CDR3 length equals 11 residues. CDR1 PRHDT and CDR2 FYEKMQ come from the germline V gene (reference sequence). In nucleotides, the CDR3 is TGTGCCAGCAGCCGCACAGATACGCAGTATTTT. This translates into CASSRTDTQYF.

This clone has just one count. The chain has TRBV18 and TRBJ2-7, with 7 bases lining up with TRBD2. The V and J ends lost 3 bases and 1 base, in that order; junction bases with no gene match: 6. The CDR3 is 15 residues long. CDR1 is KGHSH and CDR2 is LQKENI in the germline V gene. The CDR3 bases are TGTGCCAGCTCACCGGGCGGGAGCGGGTCCTACGAGCAGTACTTC. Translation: CASSPGGSGSYEQYF.

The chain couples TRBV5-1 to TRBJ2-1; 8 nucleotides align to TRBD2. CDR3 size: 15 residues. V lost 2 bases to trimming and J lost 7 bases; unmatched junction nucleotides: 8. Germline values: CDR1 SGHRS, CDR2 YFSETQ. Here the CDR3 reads CASSFTSGVANEQFF. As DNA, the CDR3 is TGCGCCAGCAGCTTTACTAGCGGTGTTGCAAATGAGCAGTTCTTC.

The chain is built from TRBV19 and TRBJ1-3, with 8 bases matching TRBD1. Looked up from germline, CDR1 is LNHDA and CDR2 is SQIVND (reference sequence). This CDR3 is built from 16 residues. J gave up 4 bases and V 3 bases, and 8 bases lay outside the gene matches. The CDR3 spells CASSIATGGLGNTIYF. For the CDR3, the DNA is TGTGCCAGTAGTATCGCCACAGGGGGTCTCGGAAACACCATATATTTT.

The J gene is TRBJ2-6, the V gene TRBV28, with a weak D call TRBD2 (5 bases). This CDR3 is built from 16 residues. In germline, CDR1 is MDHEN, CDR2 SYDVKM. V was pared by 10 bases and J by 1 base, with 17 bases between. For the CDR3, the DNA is TGTGCCACCCGGGGTTACTACCTTTCTGGGGCCAACGTCCTGACTTTC. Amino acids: CATRGYYLSGANVLTF.

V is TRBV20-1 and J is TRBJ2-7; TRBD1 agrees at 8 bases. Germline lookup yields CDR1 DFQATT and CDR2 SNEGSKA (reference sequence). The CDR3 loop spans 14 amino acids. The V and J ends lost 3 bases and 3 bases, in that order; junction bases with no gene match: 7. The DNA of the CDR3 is TGCAGTGCTAGTGAGGACAGGGATAACTACGAGCAGTACTTC. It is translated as CSASEDRDNYEQYF.

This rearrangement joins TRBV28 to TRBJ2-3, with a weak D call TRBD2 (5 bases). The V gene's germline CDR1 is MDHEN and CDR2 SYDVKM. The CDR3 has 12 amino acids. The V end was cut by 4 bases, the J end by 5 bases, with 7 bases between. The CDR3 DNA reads TGTGCCAGCAGTTCAGGACTAGATACGCAGTATTTT. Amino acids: CASSSGLDTQYF.

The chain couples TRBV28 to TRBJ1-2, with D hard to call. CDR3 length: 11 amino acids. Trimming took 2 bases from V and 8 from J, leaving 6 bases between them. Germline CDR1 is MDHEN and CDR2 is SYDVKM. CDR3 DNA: TGTGCCAGCAGTTTAGGGCGCGGCTACACCTTC. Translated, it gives CASSLGRGYTF.

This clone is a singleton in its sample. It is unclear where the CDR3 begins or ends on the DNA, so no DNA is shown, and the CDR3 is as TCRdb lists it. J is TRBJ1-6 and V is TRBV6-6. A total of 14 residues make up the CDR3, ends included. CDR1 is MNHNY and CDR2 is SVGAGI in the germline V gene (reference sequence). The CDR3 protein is CASSSSTAGSPLHF.

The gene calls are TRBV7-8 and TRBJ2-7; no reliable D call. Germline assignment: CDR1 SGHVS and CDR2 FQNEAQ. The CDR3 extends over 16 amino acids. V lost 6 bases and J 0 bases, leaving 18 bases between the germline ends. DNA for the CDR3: TGTGCCAGCAGGCAGGAGATGGCCGCGAGCTCCTACGAGCAGTACTTC. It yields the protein CASRQEMAASSYEQYF.

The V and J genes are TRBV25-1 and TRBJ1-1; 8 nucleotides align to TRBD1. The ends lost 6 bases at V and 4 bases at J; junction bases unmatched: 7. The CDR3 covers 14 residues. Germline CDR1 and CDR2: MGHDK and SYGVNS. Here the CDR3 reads CASRAGGATTEAFF. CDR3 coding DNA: TGTGCCAGCAGGGCAGGGGGCGCGACCACTGAAGCTTTCTTT. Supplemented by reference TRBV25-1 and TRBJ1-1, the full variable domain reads EADIYQTPRYLVIGTGKKITLECSQTMGHDKMYWYQQDPGMELHLIHYSYGVNSTEKGDLSSESTVSRIRTEHFPLTLESARPSHTSQYLCASRAGGATTEAFFGQGTRLTVV.

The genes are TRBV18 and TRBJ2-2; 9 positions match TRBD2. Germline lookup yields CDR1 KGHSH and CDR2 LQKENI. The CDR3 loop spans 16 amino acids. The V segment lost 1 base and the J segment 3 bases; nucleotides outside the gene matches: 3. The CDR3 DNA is TGTGCCAGCTCACCACAGTTAGCGGGGGACACCGGGGAGCTGTTTTTT. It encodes CASSPQLAGDTGELFF. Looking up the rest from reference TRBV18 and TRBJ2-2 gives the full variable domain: NAGVMQNPRHLVRRRGQEARLRCSPMKGHSHVYWYRQLPEEGLKFMVYLQKENIIDESGMPKERFSAEFPKEGPSILRIQQVVRGDSAAYFCASSPQLAGDTGELFFGEGSRLTVL.

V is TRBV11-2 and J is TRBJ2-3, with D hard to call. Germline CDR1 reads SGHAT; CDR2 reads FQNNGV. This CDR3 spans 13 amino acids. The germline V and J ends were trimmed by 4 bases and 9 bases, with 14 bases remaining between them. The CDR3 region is CASSSWAHYTQYF. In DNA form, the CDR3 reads TGTGCCAGCAGCTCCTGGGCCCACTACACGCAGTATTTT.

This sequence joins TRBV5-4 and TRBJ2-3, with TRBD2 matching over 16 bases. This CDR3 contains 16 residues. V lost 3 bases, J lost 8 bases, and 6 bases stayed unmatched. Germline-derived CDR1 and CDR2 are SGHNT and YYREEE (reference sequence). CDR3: CASSSQGLAGGLTQYF. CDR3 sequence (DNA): TGTGCCAGCAGCTCACAGGGACTAGCGGGGGGGCTTACGCAGTATTTT.